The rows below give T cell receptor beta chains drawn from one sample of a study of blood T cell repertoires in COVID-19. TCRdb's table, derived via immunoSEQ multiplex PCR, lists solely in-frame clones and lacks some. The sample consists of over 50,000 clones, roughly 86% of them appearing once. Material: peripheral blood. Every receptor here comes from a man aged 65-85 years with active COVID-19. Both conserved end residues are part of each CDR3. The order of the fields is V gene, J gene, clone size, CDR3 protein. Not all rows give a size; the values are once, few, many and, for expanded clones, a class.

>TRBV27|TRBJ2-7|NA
CASSPRTGSYEQYF
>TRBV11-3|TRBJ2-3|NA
CASSFTRRGSTDTQYF
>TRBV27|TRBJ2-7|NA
CASRITGEDEQYF
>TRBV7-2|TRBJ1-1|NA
CASSPGVANTEAFF
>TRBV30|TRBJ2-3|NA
CAWRGLAGASTDTQYF
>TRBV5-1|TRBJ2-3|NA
CASSYLGGQGIADTQYF
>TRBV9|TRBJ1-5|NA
CASSSNGGGNQPQHF
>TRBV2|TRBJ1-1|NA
CASSEGAGGTEAFF
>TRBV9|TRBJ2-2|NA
CASSVTPGLAGSGELFF
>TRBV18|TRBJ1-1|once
CASSPRGDSEAFF
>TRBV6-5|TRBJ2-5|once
CASNGASVQETQYF
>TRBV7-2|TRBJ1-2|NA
CASSLLPGQGSSGYTF
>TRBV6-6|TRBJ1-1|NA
CASRDWGGGTEAFF
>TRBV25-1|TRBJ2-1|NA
CASSESLTGSSYNEQFF
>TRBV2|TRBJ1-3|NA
CASRFRGDSGNTIYF
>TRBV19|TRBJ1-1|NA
CASSPTTATEAFF
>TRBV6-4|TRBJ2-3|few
CASSEAGGSDTQYF
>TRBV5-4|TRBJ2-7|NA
CASSPRGGDDPYEQYF
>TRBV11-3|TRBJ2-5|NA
CASRNRGLETQYF
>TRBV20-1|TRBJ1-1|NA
CSASRQGPTEAFF
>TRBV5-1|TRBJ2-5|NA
CASSLGVGAGRETQYF
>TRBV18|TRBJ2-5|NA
CASSPTHPDRGLRETQYF
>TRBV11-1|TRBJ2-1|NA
CASSLGENEQFF
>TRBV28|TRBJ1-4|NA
CASSPPNRGFNEKLFF
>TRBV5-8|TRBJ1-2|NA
CASSLYRADYGYTF
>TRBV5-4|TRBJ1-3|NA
CASSLDSSGNTIYF
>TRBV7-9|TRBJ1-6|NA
CASSFGQRNSPLHF
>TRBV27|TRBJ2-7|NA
CASRTGFYEQYF
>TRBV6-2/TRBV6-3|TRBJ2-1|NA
CASSTRPYNEQFF
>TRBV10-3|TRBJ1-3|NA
CANSQGAGNTIYF
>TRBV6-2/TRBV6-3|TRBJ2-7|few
CASSYPRTGKDEQYF
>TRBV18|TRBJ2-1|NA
CASSPSLGGNEQFF
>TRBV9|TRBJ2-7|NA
CASSVEASGELEQYF
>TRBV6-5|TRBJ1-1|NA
CASSYKGQGVRTEAFF
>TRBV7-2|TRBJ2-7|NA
CASSLTKGPGLEQYF
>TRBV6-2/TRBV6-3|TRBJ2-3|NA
CASSYLLDTQYF
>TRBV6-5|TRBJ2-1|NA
CASSSGRGLYNEQFF
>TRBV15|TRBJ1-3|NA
CATSGGTGPNTIYF
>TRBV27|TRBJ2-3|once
CASSLTGFLDTQYF
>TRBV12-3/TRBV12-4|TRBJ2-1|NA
CASSPVRGEQFF
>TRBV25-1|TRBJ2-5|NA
CASSESTGGSGKTQYF
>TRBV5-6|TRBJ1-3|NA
CASSSQGVDGNTIYF
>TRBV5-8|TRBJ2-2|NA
CASSGLTGGYTGELFF
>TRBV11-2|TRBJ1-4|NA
CASSLAGLGEKLFF
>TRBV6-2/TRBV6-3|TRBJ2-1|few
CASSTDRISYNEQFF
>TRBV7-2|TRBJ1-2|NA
CASSPNRDHGYTF
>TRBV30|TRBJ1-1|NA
CAWSVQGNTEAFF
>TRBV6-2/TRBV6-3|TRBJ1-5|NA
CASSYRTGTHSNQPQHF